This T cell receptor beta chain comes out of a study of blood T cell repertoires in COVID-19 (dated by TCRdb to about 2020). Regarding the research as a whole: Collaborator samples came from the United States, Italy and Spain and covered acute and convalescent phases of COVID-19. Where available, HLA class I and class II types were taken from metadata supplied by the sample provider and were not determined by assay-based typing. The prospective study material was composed of cDNA or gDNA derived from T cells, B-cell-depleted T cells, or PBMCs. The repertoires were made available in a free public database intended to serve as a resource for research on the immune response to SARS-CoV-2. The samples were drawn from the first 160 participants of the ongoing ImmuneRACE study and from 1,254 subjects provided by 6 global collaborators. The dataset comprised deeply sampled blood TCRbeta repertoires from subjects exposed to, actively infected with, or recovered from COVID-19. Nearly every sample came with metadata listing a de-identified subject ID, COVID-19 status, age in years and sex. Summary of the overall study and its limitations: How much clinical and demographic metadata was included differed by source and by participant, and the metadata was provided uncurated.

The CDR3 spans 13 residues, from the cysteine through the phenylalanine. The kept DNA is CDR3 alone, 39 bases in frame from the first base. Based on the germline V gene, the CDR1 and CDR2 sequences are SGDLS and YYNGEE. The immunoSEQ Assay, a bias-controlled multiplex PCR, was used to amplify TCRbeta CDR3 regions from genomic DNA. The paper's data handling went like this. Within the assay, amplification of reference gene primers was used to estimate how many nucleated cells each sample contained. To quantify the absolute abundance of each unique TCRbeta CDR3 rearrangement, sequence reads were collapsed and filtered. For each sample, productive Simpson clonality was calculated as the square root of Simpson's diversity index over productive rearrangements. TCRdb's version of the immuneACCESS table is confined to in-frame rearrangements and falls short of the full clone set. An unresolved V gene accounts for under half of the shortfall where checked; the remainder is of unknown origin. V and J calls and clone size come straight from that table; D and trimming were deduced from the DNA. Across this sample there are fewer than 350,000 clones, with around nine tenths seen only once. Of the sample, roughly 8.5% is held by the ten largest clones.

Each collaborating institution followed its own protocols to collect whole blood in K2EDTA tubes. For TCRbeta analysis, collaborators shipped samples as frozen whole blood, isolated PBMCs, or DNA extracted from either of those sample types. Details on this clone: What antigen it recognizes has not been identified. At one end, the junction sequence differs from germline, possibly due to a read error.

The sequence was collected from a man aged 40-49 years with active or convalescent COVID-19. The chain was built from TRBV9 and TRBJ2-1; 7 central nucleotides agree with TRBD2. The source material was peripheral blood. The CDR3 protein sequence reads: CTSSVVRTSEQFF. Read as DNA, the sequence is TGTACCAGCAGCGTAGTTAGGACTAGTGAGCAGTTCTTC. This CDR3, with the reference TRBV9 and TRBJ2-1 proteins standing in past its ends, gives the full variable domain DSGVTQTPKHLITATGQRVTLRCSPRSGDLSVYWYQQSLDQGLQFLIQYYNGEERAKGNILERFSAQQFPDLHSELNLSSLELGDSALYFCTSSVVRTSEQFFGPGTRLTVL.